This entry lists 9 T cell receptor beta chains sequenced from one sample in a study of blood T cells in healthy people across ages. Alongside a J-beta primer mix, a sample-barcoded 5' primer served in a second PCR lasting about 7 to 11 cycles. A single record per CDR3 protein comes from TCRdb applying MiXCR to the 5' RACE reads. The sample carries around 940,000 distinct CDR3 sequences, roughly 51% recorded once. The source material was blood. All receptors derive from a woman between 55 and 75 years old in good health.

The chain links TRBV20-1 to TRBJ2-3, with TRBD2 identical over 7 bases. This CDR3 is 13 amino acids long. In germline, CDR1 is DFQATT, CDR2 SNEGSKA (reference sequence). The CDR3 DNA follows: TGCACCTCTGGCGGGAGTGGCACAGATACGCAGTATTTT. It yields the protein CTSGGSGTDTQYF.

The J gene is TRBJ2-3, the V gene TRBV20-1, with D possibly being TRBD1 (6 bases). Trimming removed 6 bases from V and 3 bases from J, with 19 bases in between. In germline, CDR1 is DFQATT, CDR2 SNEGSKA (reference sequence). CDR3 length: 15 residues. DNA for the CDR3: TGCAGTGCGGAGTGGGGTGGACAGCGAACAGATACGCAGTATTTT. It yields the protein CSAEWGGQRTDTQYF.

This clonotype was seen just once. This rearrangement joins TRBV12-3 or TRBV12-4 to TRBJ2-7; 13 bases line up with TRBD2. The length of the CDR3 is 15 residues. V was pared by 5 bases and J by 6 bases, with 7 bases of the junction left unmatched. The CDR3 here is CASSQPGLAGPEQYF. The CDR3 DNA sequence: TGTGCCAGCAGTCAACCGGGACTAGCGGGACCCGAGCAGTACTTC.

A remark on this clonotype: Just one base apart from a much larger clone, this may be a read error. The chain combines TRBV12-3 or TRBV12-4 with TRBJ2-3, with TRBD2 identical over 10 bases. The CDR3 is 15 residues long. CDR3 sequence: CARRRAGGPADTQYF. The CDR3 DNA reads TGTGCCCGCAGAAGAGCGGGAGGGCCTGCAGATACGCAGTATTTT.

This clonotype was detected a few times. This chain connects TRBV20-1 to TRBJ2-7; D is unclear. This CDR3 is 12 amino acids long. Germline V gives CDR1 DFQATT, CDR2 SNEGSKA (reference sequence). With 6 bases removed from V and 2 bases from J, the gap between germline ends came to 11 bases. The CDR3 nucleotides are TGCAGTGCCATCTCGCCACCCTACGAGCAGTACTTC. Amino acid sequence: CSAISPPYEQYF.

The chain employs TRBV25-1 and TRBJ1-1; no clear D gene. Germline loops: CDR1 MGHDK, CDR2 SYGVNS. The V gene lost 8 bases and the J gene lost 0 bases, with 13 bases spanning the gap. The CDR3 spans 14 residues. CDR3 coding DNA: TGTGCCAGCGGTCAGGCGGGGTTGAACACTGAAGCTTTCTTT. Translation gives CASGQAGLNTEAFF.

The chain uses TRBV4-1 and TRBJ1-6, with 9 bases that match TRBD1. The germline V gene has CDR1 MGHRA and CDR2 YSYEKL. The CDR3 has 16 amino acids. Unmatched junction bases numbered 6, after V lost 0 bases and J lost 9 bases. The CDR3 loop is CASSQEGQGFLSPLHF. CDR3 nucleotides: TGCGCCAGCAGCCAAGAGGGACAGGGCTTCCTTTCACCCCTCCACTTT.

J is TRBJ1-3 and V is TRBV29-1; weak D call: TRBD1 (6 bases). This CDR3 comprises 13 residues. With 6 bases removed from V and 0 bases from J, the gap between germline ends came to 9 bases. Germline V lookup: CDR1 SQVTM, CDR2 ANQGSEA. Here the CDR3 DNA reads TGCAGCGTGACCAGGGGCTCTGGAAACACCATATATTTT. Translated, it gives CSVTRGSGNTIYF.

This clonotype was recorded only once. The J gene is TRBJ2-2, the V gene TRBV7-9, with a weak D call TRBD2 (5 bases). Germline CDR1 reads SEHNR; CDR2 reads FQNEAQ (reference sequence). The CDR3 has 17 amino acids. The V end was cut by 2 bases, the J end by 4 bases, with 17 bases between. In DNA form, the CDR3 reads TGTGCCAGCAGCTTATTAGACGCACCCGCGGGCACCGGGGAGCTGTTTTTT. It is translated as CASSLLDAPAGTGELFF.